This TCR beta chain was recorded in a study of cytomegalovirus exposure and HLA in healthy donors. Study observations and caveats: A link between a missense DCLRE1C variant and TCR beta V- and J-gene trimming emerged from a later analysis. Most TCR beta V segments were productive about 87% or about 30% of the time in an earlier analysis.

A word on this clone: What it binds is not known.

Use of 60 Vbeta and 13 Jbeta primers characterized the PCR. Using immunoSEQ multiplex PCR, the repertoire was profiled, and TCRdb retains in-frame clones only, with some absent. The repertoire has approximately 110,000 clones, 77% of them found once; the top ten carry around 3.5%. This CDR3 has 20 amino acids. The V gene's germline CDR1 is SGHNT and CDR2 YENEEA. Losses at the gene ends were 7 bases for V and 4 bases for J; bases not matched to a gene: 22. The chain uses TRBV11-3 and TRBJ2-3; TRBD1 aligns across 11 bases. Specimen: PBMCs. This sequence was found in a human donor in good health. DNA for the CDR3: TGTGCCAGCACCCAACTACCCCGGATGACACCGGGACAGGGGGCAGATACGCAGTATTTT. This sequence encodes CASTQLPRMTPGQGADTQYF.